A single sample gave rise to the 27 T cell receptor beta chains below, sequenced in a study of CD8 T cells in ankylosing spondylitis. Their antigens remain unidentified. TCRdb re-called the 5' RACE reads with MiXCR, one entry per CDR3 protein. This sample has around 220,000 distinct CDR3 sequences, with 15% to 20% found just once. Study-wide points: It appeared that ankylosing spondylitis blood was characterized by a TCR beta motif of several highly homologous variants.

The sequenced sample was blood, either unsorted or a sorted T cell fraction (not recorded which). These receptors came from a male donor with ankylosing spondylitis.

V is TRBV10-3 and J is TRBJ1-1; D is ambiguous. CDR1 is ENHRY and CDR2 is SYGVKD in the germline V gene. Trimming stripped 0 bases from V and 0 bases from J, with 8 bases between. The CDR3 runs 15 residues. The DNA for the CDR3 is TGTGCCATCAGTGAGTCGAGCAGCGTGAACACTGAAGCTTTCTTT. Protein: CAISESSSVNTEAFF.

The J gene is TRBJ2-7, the V gene TRBV20-1; 9 positions agree with TRBD2. CDR1 DFQATT and CDR2 SNEGSKA come from the germline V gene (reference sequence). The V and J ends lost 1 base and 4 bases, in that order; junction bases with no gene match: 2. The CDR3 contains 13 residues. The CDR3: CSARVLAGYEQYF. CDR3 nucleotides: TGCAGTGCTAGAGTGCTAGCGGGATACGAGCAGTACTTC.

This clonotype was seen more than once but under ten times. The gene calls are TRBV24-1 and TRBJ2-1; no firm D call. The germline V and J ends were trimmed by 1 base and 0 bases, with 15 bases remaining between them. Germline CDR1 KGHDR, CDR2 SFDVKD. This CDR3 is built from 18 residues. The CDR3 loop is CATSDLKKPESSYNEQFF. CDR3 nucleotides: TGTGCCACCAGTGATTTAAAAAAGCCGGAAAGCTCCTACAATGAGCAGTTCTTC.

This clonotype turned up a few times. The chain links TRBV7-9 to TRBJ2-7; 8 positions match TRBD1. The CDR3 runs to 15 residues. The germline V gene encodes CDR1 SEHNR and CDR2 FQNEAQ (reference sequence). Trimming removed 5 bases from V and 2 bases from J; junction bases left unmatched: 8. The DNA of the CDR3 is TGTGCCAGCAGCGGGGGGACAGGTGCCCCCTACGAGCAGTACTTC. Protein: CASSGGTGAPYEQYF.

The chain uses TRBV2 and TRBJ2-3, with TRBD2 matching 9 bases. J gave up 2 bases and V 4 bases, and 4 bases lay outside the gene matches. Germline loops: CDR1 SNHLY, CDR2 FYNNEI. The CDR3 is 15 amino acids. This CDR3 reads CASSVAGVVTDTQYF. The DNA of the CDR3 is TGTGCCAGCAGTGTAGCGGGAGTGGTCACAGATACGCAGTATTTT.

This clonotype occurred a few times. This rearrangement joins TRBV9 to TRBJ2-2; 8 nucleotides align to TRBD2. CDR3 size: 17 residues. Germline assignment: CDR1 SGDLS and CDR2 YYNGEE. Trimming cost V 3 bases and J 2 bases; bases outside gene matches: 9. The CDR3 sequence: CASSAYLTSENTGELFF. CDR3 DNA sequence: TGTGCCAGCAGCGCATACCTGACTAGCGAAAACACCGGGGAGCTGTTTTTT.

A few counts support this clonotype. V is TRBV29-1 and J is TRBJ1-2; D is unclear. Germline V gives CDR1 SQVTM, CDR2 ANQGSEA. Deletions cut 1 base from V and 4 bases from J, with 7 bases between. There are 12 residues in the CDR3. This CDR3 reads CSVEGLSYGYTF. The CDR3, as DNA: TGCAGCGTTGAAGGACTAAGCTATGGCTACACCTTC.

V is TRBV29-1 and J is TRBJ2-1, with 11 bases lining up with TRBD2. The V gene end was trimmed by 3 bases and the J gene end by 2 bases; junction bases not matched to a gene: 12. CDR3 length: 18 residues. Per the germline V gene, CDR1 is SQVTM and CDR2 is ANQGSEA. In nucleotides, the CDR3 is TGCAGCGTTGATGGGGGACTAGCGGCGGGCTTTACCTACAATGAGCAGTTCTTC. Protein product: CSVDGGLAAGFTYNEQFF.

This clonotype turned up a few times. The CDR3 loop is CASSSTGVSNQPQHF. DNA of the CDR3: TGTGCCAGCAGTTCAACAGGGGTAAGCAATCAGCCCCAGCATTTT. This sequence joins TRBV6-2 or TRBV6-3 and TRBJ1-5; TRBD1 matches 7 bases. The CDR3 totals 15 residues. CDR1 and CDR2 from the germline V gene are MNHEY and SVGEGT. The V segment lost 4 bases and the J segment 1 base; nucleotides outside the gene matches: 4.

This clonotype was picked up many times. The chain has TRBV24-1 and TRBJ1-3; D is unclear. The germline gives CDR1 KGHDR, CDR2 SFDVKD. Trimming shortened V by 5 bases and J by 4 bases, and 8 bases separated the two germline ends. The length of the CDR3 is 13 residues. CDR3 nucleotides: TGTGCCACCAGTGCGGTAGAAGGAAACACCATATATTTT. As protein: CATSAVEGNTIYF.

The chain is built from TRBV10-3 and TRBJ2-2; no clear D gene. Germline CDR1 ENHRY, CDR2 SYGVKD. With 2 bases removed from V and 6 bases from J, the gap between germline ends came to 13 bases. The CDR3 extends over 15 amino acids. The CDR3: CAISERRKSSGELFF. CDR3 bases: TGTGCCATCAGTGAGCGGAGAAAGTCTTCCGGGGAGCTGTTTTTT.

In this sample, this clonotype turned up once. The chain has TRBV29-1 and TRBJ2-7, with D perhaps matching TRBD1 (6 bases). Between the trimmed V and J ends, which lost 0 bases and 3 bases, there was a span of 12 bases. This CDR3 contains 14 residues. The germline V gene has CDR1 SQVTM and CDR2 ANQGSEA. CDR3 in DNA: TGCAGCGTTGAAGATGGGACACCAAACTACGAGCAGTACTTC. Translation gives CSVEDGTPNYEQYF.

The chain couples TRBV12-3 or TRBV12-4 to TRBJ2-3; 8 bases match TRBD2. The V gene end was trimmed by 7 bases and the J gene end by 0 bases; junction bases not matched to a gene: 6. The CDR3 is made up of 15 amino acids. CDR3 loop: CASKLAAGSTDTQYF. The CDR3 DNA reads TGTGCCAGCAAACTAGCGGCGGGAAGCACAGATACGCAGTATTTT.

This clonotype was observed a few times. The chain has TRBV20-1 and TRBJ2-2, with D uncertain. This CDR3 has 13 residues. V lost 6 bases to trimming and J lost 2 bases, with 10 bases between them. Germline V gene sequence: CDR1 DFQATT, CDR2 SNEGSKA (reference sequence). The CDR3 region has the DNA TGCAGTGCCGCGCCGATAAACACCGGGGAGCTGTTTTTT. Its translation: CSAAPINTGELFF.

This chain links TRBV20-1 with TRBJ2-7; maybe TRBD2 (6 bases). CDR1 DFQATT and CDR2 SNEGSKA come from the germline V gene (reference sequence). Trimming took 0 bases from V and 7 from J, leaving 25 bases between them. The CDR3 totals 17 residues. CDR3 coding DNA: TGCAGTGCTAGAGATATTTTAGGAGGGCTAGCTTTCGGGGAGCAGTACTTC. Translating it yields CSARDILGGLAFGEQYF.

A few counts support this clonotype. The chain uses TRBV12-3 or TRBV12-4 and TRBJ1-4; a weak D match, TRBD1 (5 bases). CDR3 size: 14 residues. V lost 3 bases to trimming and J lost 6 bases, with 11 bases between them. CDR3 sequence reads: CASSFGTSHEKLFF. The CDR3 bases are TGTGCCAGCAGTTTTGGGACCTCCCATGAAAAACTGTTTTTT.

V and J are TRBV9 and TRBJ2-3, with 10 nucleotides matching TRBD2. CDR1 SGDLS and CDR2 YYNGEE come from the germline V gene. The ends lost 3 bases at V and 2 bases at J; junction bases unmatched: 9. The CDR3 covers 17 residues. CDR3 amino acids: CASSAQTSGLFTDTQYF. The CDR3 DNA sequence: TGTGCCAGCAGCGCCCAGACTAGCGGGTTGTTCACAGATACGCAGTATTTT. Using reference TRBV9 and TRBJ2-3 for the parts outside the CDR3, the full variable domain is DSGVTQTPKHLITATGQRVTLRCSPRSGDLSVYWYQQSLDQGLQFLIQYYNGEERAKGNILERFSAQQFPDLHSELNLSSLELGDSALYFCASSAQTSGLFTDTQYFGPGTRLTVL.

This clonotype came up a few times. The V gene is TRBV12-3 or TRBV12-4, the J gene TRBJ2-1, with 10 bases lining up with TRBD1. Germline trimming cut 2 bases from V and 12 bases from J; bases unmatched to any gene: 4. This CDR3 spans 13 amino acids. The CDR3: CASSLQGQGLQFF. CDR3 DNA: TGTGCCAGCAGTTTACAGGGACAGGGGTTGCAGTTCTTC.

The J gene is TRBJ2-3, the V gene TRBV29-1; 7 bases are a match to TRBD2. Trimming removed 5 bases from V and 1 base from J; junction bases left unmatched: 3. The CDR3 spans 13 residues. The V gene's germline CDR1 is SQVTM and CDR2 ANQGSEA. CDR3 nucleotides: TGCAGCGTTCCCCTAGCGGGCACAGATACGCAGTATTTT. Translated, it gives CSVPLAGTDTQYF.

This clonotype was recorded a few times. The rearrangement uses TRBV7-9 and TRBJ1-4; a weak D match, TRBD1 (6 bases). The CDR3 length is 17 residues. Trimming removed 1 base at V and 7 bases at J, with 19 bases between. Germline CDR1 is SEHNR and CDR2 is FQNEAQ (reference sequence). This chain's CDR3 is CASSLGSGGPEVEKLFF. The CDR3 DNA reads as TGTGCCAGCAGCTTAGGGAGCGGGGGGCCGGAGGTTGAAAAACTGTTTTTT.

The chain employs TRBV7-9 and TRBJ2-1; 8 bases are shared with TRBD2. The CDR3 consists of 16 residues. Trimming removed 1 base from V and 3 bases from J; junction bases left unmatched: 5. Germline-derived CDR1 and CDR2 are SEHNR and FQNEAQ (reference sequence). CDR3 DNA sequence: TGTGCCAGCAGCTTAGAGCGCGGGAGGAACTACAATGAGCAGTTCTTC. Protein product: CASSLERGRNYNEQFF.

This clonotype has more than one count but fewer than ten. This chain joins TRBV6-5 and TRBJ2-1; D gene uncertain. This CDR3 is built from 12 residues. V dropped 6 bases and J dropped 4 bases, with 7 bases sitting between them. In germline, CDR1 is MNHEY, CDR2 SVGAGI. CDR3 DNA: TGTGCCAGCAGCCACCCGTACAATGAGCAGTTCTTC. This codes for CASSHPYNEQFF.

The rearrangement links TRBV5-6 to TRBJ1-1, with TRBD1 as a possible D gene (5 bases). The CDR3 length is 15 residues. Germline CDR1 is SGHDT and CDR2 is YYEEEE. V was trimmed by 0 bases and J by 3 bases, leaving 12 bases between them. The CDR3 is CASSLVPGPHTEAFF. The CDR3 nucleotides read TGTGCCAGCAGCTTGGTCCCAGGGCCCCACACTGAAGCTTTCTTT.

This clonotype was observed a handful of times. V gene TRBV12-3 or TRBV12-4 combines with J gene TRBJ2-3; 14 positions agree with TRBD2. The CDR3 totals 17 residues. With V trimmed by 4 bases and J by 0 bases, 3 bases remained unmatched. CDR3 amino acids: CASSSGLAGVSTDTQYF. CDR3 DNA sequence: TGTGCCAGCAGTTCGGGACTAGCGGGAGTTAGCACAGATACGCAGTATTTT.

This clonotype was picked up many times. The chain joins TRBV12-3 or TRBV12-4 to TRBJ2-2; the D gene is possibly TRBD1 (6 bases). Trimming pared 6 bases from V and 6 bases from J, leaving 17 bases between. The CDR3 loop spans 15 amino acids. The CDR3 reads CASRVDRSTPGELFF. CDR3 coding DNA: TGTGCCAGCAGGGTAGACAGGAGTACCCCCGGGGAGCTGTTTTTT.

This clonotype has more than one count but fewer than ten. The V and J genes are TRBV12-3 or TRBV12-4 and TRBJ1-1; unclear D gene. This CDR3 region has 12 residues. V was trimmed by 4 bases and J by 4 bases, leaving 7 bases between them. In DNA, the CDR3 is TGTGCCAGCAGTTCCGCCTCCACTGAAGCTTTCTTT. This sequence encodes CASSSASTEAFF.

Comments on this clonotype: One junction end does not reproduce the germline sequence, and a read error may be involved. The CDR3 loop is CASSQGLAWETQYF. The CDR3, as DNA: TGTGCCAGCAGTCAAGGACTAGCGTGGGAGACCCAGTACTTC. The V call is TRBV3-1, the J call TRBJ2-5, with 9 bases aligning to TRBD2. Looked up from germline, CDR1 is LGHDT and CDR2 is YNNKEL (reference sequence). CDR3 length equals 14 residues.